These 32 T cell receptor beta chains were sequenced from one sample in a study of CD8 T cells in Susac syndrome. The authors reverse transcribed roughly 0.5 to 1 ug RNA with random hexamers. TCRdb re-called the immunoSEQ multiplex PCR reads with MiXCR, one entry per CDR3 protein. The data hold under 200,000 distinct CDR3 sequences, with 85% to 95% observed a single time. Sequencing was carried out using CD8+ T cells from PBMCs. The receptors stem from a human donor with multiple sclerosis.

The chain combines TRBV2 with TRBJ1-1; no reliable D call. The CDR3 extends over 10 amino acids. V lost 7 bases and J lost 6, with 6 bases in between. The germline CDR1 and CDR2 sequences are SNHLY and FYNNEI. The CDR3, as DNA: TGTGCCAGCATGGTTCCTGAAGCTTTCTTT. Translating gives CASMVPEAFF.

The chain combines TRBV20-1 with TRBJ2-7; a weak D match, TRBD2 (5 bases). This CDR3 spans 13 amino acids. V lost 6 bases to trimming and J lost 3 bases, with 15 bases between them. Germline CDR1 reads DFQATT; CDR2 reads SNEGSKA (reference sequence). The CDR3 bases are TGCAGTGCCAAGAACCACGAGGGCTACGAGCAGTACTTC. Protein sequence: CSAKNHEGYEQYF.

This chain links TRBV20-1 with TRBJ2-5, with 7 bases that match TRBD2. J lost 5 bases, V lost 6 bases, and 9 bases had no gene match. CDR1 is DFQATT, CDR2 SNEGSKA, per germline (reference sequence). The CDR3 has 13 amino acids. The CDR3 region has the DNA TGCAGTGCCGCCGAGCGGGGCCAGGAGACCCAGTACTTC. Translation gives CSAAERGQETQYF.

The gene calls are TRBV29-1 and TRBJ1-2; TRBD1 matches 9 bases. CDR1 and CDR2 from the germline V gene are SQVTM and ANQGSEA. The CDR3 is 14 amino acids. The V segment lost 0 bases and the J segment 5 bases; nucleotides outside the gene matches: 4. CDR3: CSVEDRDREYGYTF. The CDR3 DNA sequence: TGCAGCGTTGAAGATCGGGACAGGGAGTATGGCTACACCTTC.

The gene calls are TRBV29-1 and TRBJ1-1; TRBD1 might be the D (6 bases). The CDR3 extends over 16 amino acids. Germline values: CDR1 SQVTM, CDR2 ANQGSEA. The germline V and J ends were trimmed by 0 bases and 0 bases, with 14 bases remaining between them. The CDR3 loop reads CSVEEKGGDMNTEAFF. The CDR3 DNA sequence: TGCAGCGTTGAAGAGAAGGGAGGGGACATGAACACTGAAGCTTTCTTT.

J is TRBJ2-7 and V is TRBV5-1; no clear D gene. Between the trimmed V and J ends, which lost 1 base and 3 bases, there was a span of 11 bases. CDR3 length: 14 residues. The germline V gene has CDR1 SGHRS and CDR2 YFSETQ. The CDR3 here is CASSLNPTLYEQYF. The CDR3 DNA reads as TGCGCCAGCAGCTTGAATCCCACTCTCTACGAGCAGTACTTC.

The chain is built from TRBV29-1 and TRBJ2-7; D call uncertain. Trimming took 4 bases from V and 1 from J, leaving 11 bases between them. The CDR3 is 13 residues long. Germline lookup yields CDR1 SQVTM and CDR2 ANQGSEA. The CDR3 coding sequence is TGCAGCGTTGTGACCAGAGATTCCTACGAGCAGTACTTC. It yields the protein CSVVTRDSYEQYF.

The chain employs TRBV9 and TRBJ1-5; 9 nucleotides align to TRBD1. From germline, CDR1 is SGDLS and CDR2 YYNGEE. There are 18 residues in the CDR3. The V segment lost 4 bases and the J segment 2 bases; nucleotides outside the gene matches: 13. CDR3 nucleotide sequence: TGTGCCAGCAGCCGGGGGACAGGGAGAGGGGTGGGCAATCAGCCCCAGCATTTT. Amino acid sequence: CASSRGTGRGVGNQPQHF.

The chain is built from TRBV20-1 and TRBJ2-7, with D perhaps TRBD2 (5 bases). CDR1 is DFQATT and CDR2 is SNEGSKA in the germline V gene (reference sequence). V was shortened by 3 bases and J by 6 bases, with 15 bases between the two germline ends. The CDR3 has 13 amino acids. The CDR3 sequence is CSASPWEGGEQYF. CDR3 DNA sequence: TGCAGTGCTAGTCCCTGGGAAGGAGGCGAGCAGTACTTC.

This clonotype was seen only once. V is TRBV27 and J is TRBJ1-2, with 9 bases matching TRBD1. V was clipped by 9 bases and J by 6 bases; unmatched bases: 2. CDR1 and CDR2 (germline): MNHEY, SMNVEV (reference sequence). The CDR3 has 11 amino acids. The chain's CDR3 is CASGTGNGYTF. The CDR3 DNA is TGTGCCAGTGGGACAGGGAATGGCTACACCTTC.

The chain employs TRBV5-1 and TRBJ2-5, with TRBD1 matching over 7 bases. V lost 4 bases to trimming and J lost 1 base; unmatched junction nucleotides: 7. CDR1 SGHRS and CDR2 YFSETQ come from the germline V gene. The CDR3 loop spans 15 amino acids. The CDR3 DNA reads TGCGCCAGCAGCGGATCGACAGGGCCCCAAGAGACCCAGTACTTC. Its protein is CASSGSTGPQETQYF. Filled out from reference TRBV5-1 and TRBJ2-5, the complete variable domain reads KAGVTQTPRYLIKTRGQQVTLSCSPISGHRSVSWYQQTPGQGLQFLFEYFSETQRNKGNFPGRFSGRQFSNSRSEMNVSTLELGDSALYLCASSGSTGPQETQYFGPGTRLLVL.

This clonotype was recorded only once. The rearrangement uses TRBV27 and TRBJ2-3; D is unclear. The CDR3 totals 13 residues. V shed 2 bases and J shed 2 bases, with 5 bases lying between them. The V gene's germline CDR1 is MNHEY and CDR2 SMNVEV (reference sequence). The CDR3 coding sequence is TGTGCCAGCAGTTTACATCTCACAGATACGCAGTATTTT. It specifies CASSLHLTDTQYF.

V gene TRBV11-2 combines with J gene TRBJ2-1; unclear D gene. The J call may be wrong; the DNA end is better matched by TRBJ2-5. Germline V gives CDR1 SGHAT, CDR2 FQNNGV. This CDR3 spans 11 amino acids. CDR3 nucleotide sequence: TGTGCCAGCAGCTCCCCAGGAATCCAGTACTTC. Residues: CASSSPGIQYF.

This chain connects TRBV12-3 or TRBV12-4 to TRBJ2-7; 7 bases are shared with TRBD1. J was trimmed by 1 base and V by 7 bases; bases with no gene match: 4. The CDR3 runs 13 residues. CDR3 protein: CASTRGTSYEQYF. In DNA, the CDR3 is TGTGCCAGCACCAGGGGGACATCCTACGAGCAGTACTTC.

The J gene is TRBJ2-2, the V gene TRBV13, with no clear D. The CDR3 is made up of 13 amino acids. Germline V gene sequence: CDR1 PRHDT, CDR2 FYEKMQ (reference sequence). Trimming cost V 5 bases and J 4 bases, with 8 bases left between them. The CDR3 sequence: CASSPPGTGELFF. DNA of the CDR3: TGTGCCAGCAGCCCGCCGGGCACCGGGGAGCTGTTTTTT.

The chain combines TRBV9 with TRBJ2-7, with D tentatively TRBD1 or TRBD2 (5 bases each). The CDR3 consists of 13 residues. Germline assignment: CDR1 SGDLS and CDR2 YYNGEE. V shed 4 bases and J shed 6 bases, with 14 bases lying between them. The CDR3 protein is CASSTPERGEQYF. The CDR3 DNA is TGTGCCAGCAGCACCCCTGAGAGGGGCGAGCAGTACTTC. The full variable domain, with the rest looked up from reference TRBV9 and TRBJ2-7, is DSGVTQTPKHLITATGQRVTLRCSPRSGDLSVYWYQQSLDQGLQFLIQYYNGEERAKGNILERFSAQQFPDLHSELNLSSLELGDSALYFCASSTPERGEQYFGPGTRLTVT.

The J gene is TRBJ2-7, the V gene TRBV9, with 8 bases matching TRBD2. Trimming cost V 3 bases and J 2 bases; bases outside gene matches: 16. The germline gives CDR1 SGDLS, CDR2 YYNGEE. The CDR3 covers 18 residues. CDR3: CASSGLEEPGTRAYEQYF. As DNA, the CDR3 is TGTGCCAGCAGCGGATTGGAAGAACCCGGGACTAGAGCCTACGAGCAGTACTTC.

The rearrangement links TRBV3-1 to TRBJ2-5; no definite D call. Germline V CDR1 and CDR2: LGHDT, YNNKEL (reference sequence). The CDR3 loop spans 14 amino acids. V was pared by 5 bases and J by 0 bases, with 10 bases between. CDR3 coding DNA: TGTGCCAGCAGCTGGGGAACGTACCAAGAGACCCAGTACTTC. Protein product: CASSWGTYQETQYF.

The chain joins TRBV29-1 to TRBJ2-2, with 7 bases identical to TRBD1. This CDR3 comprises 12 residues. Germline V gene data show CDR1 as SQVTM and CDR2 as ANQGSEA. As DNA, the CDR3 is TGCGCGGCACAGGGGTGGGCCGGGGAGCTGTTTTTT. This sequence encodes CAAQGWAGELFF.

This clonotype was recorded once. The DNA for the CDR3 is TGTGCCAGCAGCCACGGCAGATTGGCAGGGGAAGAGACCCAGTACTTC. Translation: CASSHGRLAGEETQYF. The chain combines TRBV3-1 with TRBJ2-5, with D possibly being TRBD1 (6 bases). The CDR3 loop spans 16 amino acids. The germline gives CDR1 LGHDT, CDR2 YNNKEL (reference sequence). Trimming took off 3 bases at V and 3 bases at J, with 17 bases between the two ends.

The chain recombines TRBV5-1 with TRBJ2-3; 11 bases agree with TRBD2. CDR1 and CDR2 from the germline V gene are SGHRS and YFSETQ. With 3 bases clipped from V and 3 bases from J, the junction kept 6 bases outside the gene matches. There are 16 residues in the CDR3. Here the CDR3 reads CASSWLTSGTTDTQYF. CDR3 nucleotide sequence: TGCGCCAGCAGCTGGCTGACTAGCGGGACGACAGATACGCAGTATTTT.

V and J are TRBV5-6 and TRBJ1-2; the match to TRBD1 covers 8 bases. Germline-derived CDR1 and CDR2 are SGHDT and YYEEEE. The CDR3 totals 16 residues. The V segment lost 3 bases and the J segment 4 bases; nucleotides outside the gene matches: 11. CDR3 DNA: TGTGCCAGCAGCTATTGGGACAGGAGACAACCCTATGGCTACACCTTC. It is translated as CASSYWDRRQPYGYTF.

The gene calls are TRBV29-1 and TRBJ1-2; possibly TRBD1 for D (5 bases). Trimming left V 6 bases short and J 2 bases short, with 31 bases between. CDR3 length: 19 residues. The V gene's germline CDR1 is SQVTM and CDR2 ANQGSEA. DNA of the CDR3: TGCAGCGTGTTCTGGGTTGGGGGGACCCGCGACTCACAGAACTATGGCTACACCTTC. It codes for CSVFWVGGTRDSQNYGYTF.

The chain joins TRBV4-2 to TRBJ2-7; weak D call: TRBD2 (6 bases). The germline gives CDR1 LGHNA, CDR2 YNFKEQ. This CDR3 has 15 amino acids. V lost 0 bases to trimming and J lost 6 bases, with 15 bases between them. Here the CDR3 DNA reads TGTGCCAGCAGCCAAGAAGTTAGCGGCCAGCGCGAGCAGTACTTC. Its translation: CASSQEVSGQREQYF.

The V call is TRBV5-1, the J call TRBJ1-2; D ambiguous. This CDR3 has 12 residues. Per the germline V gene, CDR1 is SGHRS and CDR2 is YFSETQ. V lost 4 bases and J lost 1, with 5 bases in between. The CDR3 DNA sequence: TGCGCCAGCAGCAGAAATAACTATGGCTACACCTTC. Amino acids: CASSRNNYGYTF.

The V gene is TRBV9, the J gene TRBJ1-2; D ambiguous. V was shortened by 3 bases and J by 7 bases, with 19 bases between the two germline ends. This CDR3 is built from 15 residues. The germline V gene encodes CDR1 SGDLS and CDR2 YYNGEE. CDR3 sequence: CASSGFLSGLFGYTF. The CDR3 DNA sequence: TGTGCCAGCAGCGGGTTCTTGAGCGGCCTATTTGGCTACACCTTC.

CDR3 sequence reads: CASSQDFPGYGETQYF. In DNA form, the CDR3 reads TGTGCCAGCAGCCAAGATTTCCCAGGGTATGGCGAGACCCAGTACTTC. The chain has TRBV3-1 and TRBJ2-5; a weak D match, TRBD1 (5 bases). The CDR3 contains 16 residues. Germline V lookup: CDR1 LGHDT, CDR2 YNNKEL (reference sequence). Trimming took 0 bases from V and 5 from J, leaving 16 bases between them.

This clonotype was recorded only once. This rearrangement joins TRBV5-1 to TRBJ2-5; TRBD2 might be the D (5 bases). V lost 2 bases to trimming and J lost 5 bases, with 13 bases between them. There are 14 residues in the CDR3. From germline, CDR1 is SGHRS and CDR2 YFSETQ. The CDR3 bases are TGCGCCAGCAGCTTAAGAGGACTTTCGGAGACCCAGTACTTC. As protein: CASSLRGLSETQYF. The full variable domain, its missing parts supplied by reference TRBV5-1 and TRBJ2-5, is KAGVTQTPRYLIKTRGQQVTLSCSPISGHRSVSWYQQTPGQGLQFLFEYFSETQRNKGNFPGRFSGRQFSNSRSEMNVSTLELGDSALYLCASSLRGLSETQYFGPGTRLLVL.

The rearrangement links TRBV29-1 to TRBJ2-1; TRBD2 aligns across 9 bases. The CDR3 sequence is 12 residues long. J gave up 13 bases and V 0 bases, and 4 bases lay outside the gene matches. Germline V gene lookup returns CDR1 SQVTM and CDR2 ANQGSEA. The DNA of the CDR3 is TGCAGCGTTGAAGAGTCCGGGACTAGCCAGTTCTTC. It yields the protein CSVEESGTSQFF.

V is TRBV20-1 and J is TRBJ2-7; 8 bases are a match to TRBD2. The CDR3 covers 14 residues. CDR1 and CDR2 from the germline V gene are DFQATT and SNEGSKA (reference sequence). Trimming took 3 bases from V and 2 from J; bases not matched to a gene: 6. CDR3 DNA sequence: TGCAGTGCTAGTCCCCGGGAGGGACCCTACGAGCAGTACTTC. Its translation is CSASPREGPYEQYF.

J is TRBJ2-7 and V is TRBV6-6, with no clear D. The germline V gene encodes CDR1 MNHNY and CDR2 SVGAGI (reference sequence). Trimming stripped 3 bases from V and 7 bases from J, with 13 bases between. The CDR3 is made up of 13 amino acids. CDR3 loop: CASSYGLEWEQYF. Written as DNA, the CDR3 is TGTGCCAGCAGTTATGGGTTGGAGTGGGAGCAGTACTTC.

This clonotype was observed once. DNA for the CDR3: TGTGCCAGTAGTATACTGGGACCGAACTATGGCTACACCTTC. Translating gives CASSILGPNYGYTF. The chain couples TRBV19 to TRBJ1-2; D is possibly TRBD1 (5 bases). V lost 2 bases and J lost 2, with 9 bases in between. Germline assignment: CDR1 LNHDA and CDR2 SQIVND (reference sequence). The CDR3 consists of 14 residues. Together with reference TRBV19 and TRBJ1-2, the CDR3 gives the full variable domain: DGGITQSPKYLFRKEGQNVTLSCEQNLNHDAMYWYRQDPGQGLRLIYYSQIVNDFQKGDIAEGYSVSREKKESFPLTVTSAQKNPTAFYLCASSILGPNYGYTFGSGTRLTVV.